Listed here are 21 T cell receptor beta chains from one sample, sequenced in a study of shared clonotypes between healthy human individuals. TCRdb keeps only in-frame clones here, not all; method: immunoSEQ multiplex PCR. The sample carries about 2 million clones, around 95% recorded once. What was sequenced was naive CD4+ T cells sorted from blood. The subset is: CD45RA+ positively selected. These receptors came from a man aged 18 to 29 in good health.

The chain has TRBV29-1 and TRBJ1-2; D is unclear. The CDR3 covers 16 residues. Germline V gives CDR1 SQVTM, CDR2 ANQGSEA. V lost 4 bases, J lost 3 bases, and 21 bases lay in between. The CDR3 DNA follows: TGCAGCGTTGTCCCCTCTCAAGTGGGGAAGGACTATGGCTACACCTTC. Translating it yields CSVVPSQVGKDYGYTF.

The V call is TRBV6-1, the J call TRBJ2-3; D is perhaps TRBD1 or TRBD2 (6 bases each). CDR1 is MNHNS and CDR2 is SASEGT in the germline V gene. The CDR3 covers 15 residues. Trimming left V 0 bases short and J 9 bases short, with 16 bases between. The CDR3, as DNA: TGTGCCAGCAGTGAAGCGCATCGGGGGCTAGACACGCAGTATTTT. The encoded protein is CASSEAHRGLDTQYF.

The chain couples TRBV2 to TRBJ1-6; D may be TRBD1 (5 bases). The germline CDR1 and CDR2 sequences are SNHLY and FYNNEI. This CDR3 has 15 amino acids. The V and J ends lost 10 bases and 9 bases respectively, with 22 bases between them. The CDR3 protein is CATTREWQGGSPLHF. CDR3 in DNA: TGTGCCACCACAAGGGAGTGGCAGGGAGGTTCACCCCTCCACTTT.

This rearrangement joins TRBV7-8 to TRBJ2-1; TRBD2 might be the D (6 bases). Germline V gene data show CDR1 as SGHVS and CDR2 as FQNEAQ. The CDR3 loop spans 11 amino acids. V gave up 4 bases and J gave up 9 bases, with 7 bases separating them. This chain's CDR3 is CASSSTSEQFF. DNA of the CDR3: TGTGCCAGCAGCTCGACTAGTGAGCAGTTCTTC.

Of note for this clone: The sample carries other DNA sequences with the same CDR3. The chain is built from TRBV18 and TRBJ2-7; TRBD1 might be the D (6 bases). The V gene lost 3 bases and the J gene lost 0 bases, with 9 bases spanning the gap. CDR1 KGHSH and CDR2 LQKENI come from the germline V gene. This CDR3 spans 14 amino acids. This CDR3 is CASSPDRSSYEQYF. CDR3 in DNA: TGTGCCAGCTCACCGGACAGAAGCTCCTACGAGCAGTACTTC.

This clone was detected once. The chain links TRBV9 to TRBJ2-3; D possibly corresponds to TRBD1 (6 bases). Trimming left V 5 bases short and J 1 base short, with 14 bases between. Germline lookup yields CDR1 SGDLS and CDR2 YYNGEE. This CDR3 spans 15 amino acids. CDR3 residues: CASSVQGLGTDTQYF. As DNA, the CDR3 is TGTGCCAGCAGTGTCCAGGGGTTAGGCACAGATACGCAGTATTTT.

V is TRBV5-1 and J is TRBJ1-6; perhaps TRBD1 as D (6 bases). V lost 4 bases and J lost 5, with 13 bases in between. Per the germline V gene, CDR1 is SGHRS and CDR2 is YFSETQ. The CDR3 totals 15 residues. The CDR3 sequence: CASSPRGRDNSPLHF. As DNA, the CDR3 is TGCGCCAGCAGCCCCAGGGGCAGAGATAATTCACCCCTCCACTTT. Using reference TRBV5-1 and TRBJ1-6 for the parts outside the CDR3, the full variable domain is KAGVTQTPRYLIKTRGQQVTLSCSPISGHRSVSWYQQTPGQGLQFLFEYFSETQRNKGNFPGRFSGRQFSNSRSEMNVSTLELGDSALYLCASSPRGRDNSPLHFGNGTRLTVT.

This clone occurred a few times. The same CDR3 also results from other DNA sequences found in this sample. J is TRBJ1-4 and V is TRBV5-1; D gene uncertain. Germline assignment: CDR1 SGHRS and CDR2 YFSETQ. This CDR3 spans 13 amino acids. V dropped 5 bases and J dropped 0 bases, with 5 bases sitting between them. The CDR3 DNA is TGCGCCAGCAGAGTTGCAACTAATGAAAAACTGTTTTTT. Translated: CASRVATNEKLFF. The variable domain in full, with the rest retrieved from reference TRBV5-1 and TRBJ1-4, is KAGVTQTPRYLIKTRGQQVTLSCSPISGHRSVSWYQQTPGQGLQFLFEYFSETQRNKGNFPGRFSGRQFSNSRSEMNVSTLELGDSALYLCASRVATNEKLFFGSGTQLSVL.

V usage is TRBV9 and J usage is TRBJ1-4; D gene ambiguous. Germline CDR1 reads SGDLS; CDR2 reads YYNGEE. Deletions cut 4 bases from V and 3 bases from J, with 13 bases between. The CDR3 contains 15 residues. Written as DNA, the CDR3 is TGTGCCAGCAGCCCGCGGTCGACTCCTAATGAAAAACTGTTTTTT. Amino acids: CASSPRSTPNEKLFF.

The rearrangement joins TRBV30 to TRBJ1-4; 7 bases align to TRBD1. Germline V lookup: CDR1 GTSNPN, CDR2 SVGIG (reference sequence). The CDR3 is made up of 14 amino acids. Trimming removed 0 bases from V and 8 bases from J; junction bases left unmatched: 6. The CDR3 DNA reads TGTGCCTGGAGTGTAGGCAGGGGGTGGGAAAAACTGTTTTTT. It codes for CAWSVGRGWEKLFF.

This rearrangement joins TRBV7-8 to TRBJ2-2; TRBD1 is a possible D gene (5 bases). CDR3 length: 14 residues. V lost 4 bases to trimming and J lost 6 bases, with 12 bases between them. The V gene's germline CDR1 is SGHVS and CDR2 FQNEAQ. CDR3 amino acids: CASSWTLVPGELFF. The CDR3 bases are TGTGCCAGCAGCTGGACATTAGTACCCGGGGAGCTGTTTTTT.

DNA for the CDR3: TGCAGCGGGGGACTAGCGGGAGGTAGCGAGCAGTACTTC. Protein sequence: CSGGLAGGSEQYF. This chain connects TRBV29-1 to TRBJ2-7; 15 bases align to TRBD2. The CDR3 spans 13 residues. CDR1 is SQVTM and CDR2 is ANQGSEA in the germline V gene. Unmatched junction bases numbered 4, after V lost 7 bases and J lost 6 bases.

The chain combines TRBV10-1 with TRBJ2-1; 9 bases agree with TRBD2. V lost 3 bases and J lost 3; bases outside the gene matches: 6. This CDR3 comprises 16 residues. From germline, CDR1 is WNHNN and CDR2 SYGVQD (reference sequence). The CDR3 sequence is CASSEIAGENYNEQFF. CDR3 nucleotides: TGCGCCAGCAGTGAAATAGCGGGAGAGAACTACAATGAGCAGTTCTTC.

The V and J genes are TRBV4-2 and TRBJ1-5, with a tentative D call TRBD1 (5 bases). The CDR3 consists of 15 residues. V dropped 1 base and J dropped 9 bases, with 16 bases sitting between them. Germline CDR1 and CDR2: LGHNA and YNFKEQ. This chain's CDR3 is CASSQGVQGGRPQHF. The CDR3 DNA reads as TGTGCCAGCAGCCAAGGGGTCCAGGGCGGTCGGCCCCAGCATTTT.

V gene TRBV15 combines with J gene TRBJ2-3, with unresolved D. V was pared by 0 bases and J by 5 bases, with 15 bases between. The CDR3 totals 16 residues. The germline gives CDR1 LNHNV, CDR2 YYDKDF (reference sequence). CDR3 sequence (DNA): TGTGCCACCAGCAGAGAAGGGTGGAGTTATGTAGATACGCAGTATTTT. Protein product: CATSREGWSYVDTQYF.

The chain joins TRBV9 to TRBJ1-6; unclear D gene. V lost 0 bases and J 5 bases, leaving 9 bases between the germline ends. The CDR3 has 15 residues. Germline V gives CDR1 SGDLS, CDR2 YYNGEE. This CDR3 reads CASSVAAIDNSPLHF. The CDR3 nucleotides read TGTGCCAGCAGCGTAGCGGCAATCGATAATTCACCCCTCCACTTT.

This sequence joins TRBV7-8 and TRBJ1-4; unclear D gene. Deletions cut 2 bases from V and 8 bases from J, with 9 bases between. Per germline, CDR1 SGHVS and CDR2 FQNEAQ. The length of the CDR3 is 13 residues. The CDR3 sequence: CASSLLVQEKLFF. The CDR3 DNA reads as TGTGCCAGCAGCTTATTAGTCCAGGAAAAACTGTTTTTT.

V gene TRBV12-2 combines with J gene TRBJ2-7. TRBV12-2 is labeled a pseudogene. CDR3 length: 16 amino acids. The CDR3 here is CASRLVRRVPICEQYF. The CDR3 DNA reads TGTGCAAGTCGCTTAGTAAGGCGAGTTCCGATCTGCGAGCAGTACTTC.

This clone showed up just once. The chain links TRBV2 to TRBJ1-4, with 9 nucleotides matching TRBD1. CDR1 is SNHLY and CDR2 is FYNNEI in the germline V gene. The J segment lost 7 bases and the V segment lost 2 bases, leaving 8 bases of the junction unmatched. The CDR3 spans 16 residues. CDR3 in amino acids: CASSEIGTGNREKLFF. In DNA, the CDR3 is TGTGCCAGCAGTGAAATAGGGACAGGGAATCGTGAAAAACTGTTTTTT.

The gene calls are TRBV11-2 and TRBJ2-2; 7 bases match TRBD1. The trim removed 4 bases at V and 3 bases at J, leaving 2 bases unmatched. This CDR3 has 14 amino acids. In germline, CDR1 is SGHAT, CDR2 FQNNGV. The CDR3, as DNA: TGTGCCAGCAGCTCGGGACAGCACACCGGGGAGCTGTTTTTT. The encoded protein is CASSSGQHTGELFF.

The genes are TRBV2 and TRBJ1-2; D not resolved. Germline V gives CDR1 SNHLY, CDR2 FYNNEI. The CDR3 is made up of 15 amino acids. V shed 7 bases and J shed 2 bases, with 17 bases lying between them. This CDR3 is CASTPPVGYNYGYTF. CDR3 DNA: TGTGCCAGCACACCCCCAGTTGGTTACAACTATGGCTACACCTTC.